Given below is one T cell receptor beta chain in context. With V trimmed by 6 bases and J by 4 bases, 9 bases remained unmatched. Germline V gives CDR1 MNHNY, CDR2 SVGAGI (reference sequence). This CDR3 is 16 amino acids long. In the authors' workflow: Amplification from reference gene primers served as the basis for estimated nucleated cell counts. Libraries were prepared by immunoSEQ multiplex PCR; TCRdb keeps only in-frame clonotypes and omits some of them. Clonal size and the V and J genes are those of that table, whereas D and trimming came from the DNA. The repertoire holds 150,000 to 200,000 clones, with approximately 87% as singletons. The data belong to a study of blood T cell repertoires in COVID-19. Across the whole study: COVID-19 samples collected from the United States, Italy and Spain covered acute and convalescent phases. In each case, the material was cDNA or gDNA derived from T cells, B-cell-depleted T cells, or PBMCs.

The sequenced material came from peripheral blood. The chain links TRBV6-6 to TRBJ1-4, with TRBD1 matching over 9 bases. The clonotype comes from a woman in her 70s with acute or convalescent COVID-19. CDR3 in DNA: TGTGCCAGCAGCCTACCCCCGGGACAGGGTAATGAAAAACTGTTTTTT. This codes for CASSLPPGQGNEKLFF.